The 21 T cell receptor beta chains below were found in one sample sequenced in a study of early T cells in non-severe SARS-CoV-2 infection. From the 5' RACE reads, TCRdb called clonotypes with MiXCR, one entry per CDR3 protein. Among just under 65,000 distinct CDR3 sequences listed, around 11% were seen once. This sample comprised whole blood, obtained at baseline. The receptor source for this set is an adult who was a healthcare worker with PCR-confirmed SARS-CoV-2 infection or an uninfected control (not recorded which).

The table lists this clonotype with a few counts. CDR3 loop: CASSYTSGVVGEQFF. DNA of the CDR3: TGTGCCAGCAGCTACACTAGCGGGGTGGTAGGTGAGCAGTTCTTC. The chain is built from TRBV7-2 and TRBJ2-1; TRBD2 agrees at 10 bases. The CDR3 spans 15 residues. J was trimmed by 9 bases and V by 4 bases; bases with no gene match: 9. Germline-derived CDR1 and CDR2 are SGHTA and FQGNSA. The entire variable domain, with the rest obtained from reference TRBV7-2 and TRBJ2-1, is as follows: GAGVSQSPSNKVTEKGKDVELRCDPISGHTALYWYRQSLGQGLEFLIYFQGNSAPDKSGLPSDRFSAERTGGSVSTLTIQRTQQEDSAVYLCASSYTSGVVGEQFFGPGTRLTVL.

The rearrangement links TRBV20-1 to TRBJ2-7; 7 bases are shared with TRBD2. J lost 2 bases, V lost 7 bases, and 14 bases had no gene match. This CDR3 contains 15 residues. Germline CDR1 is DFQATT and CDR2 is SNEGSKA (reference sequence). CDR3 residues: CSGPDGGSDAYEQYF. The CDR3 DNA reads as TGCAGTGGCCCCGACGGGGGGAGCGACGCCTACGAGCAGTACTTC.

In the case of this clonotype: The junction does not match germline at one end; this may be a read error. The chain joins TRBV5-4 to TRBJ1-5; 9 bases match TRBD1. The CDR3 runs 15 residues. The germline CDR1 and CDR2 sequences are SGHNT and YYREEE (reference sequence). The CDR3: CAGSPGTGSNQPQHF. In nucleotides, the CDR3 is TGTGCCGGCAGCCCTGGGACAGGGAGCAATCAGCCCCAGCATTTT.

This clonotype occurred many times. The J gene is TRBJ1-2, the V gene TRBV6-1; D gene uncertain. Looked up from germline, CDR1 is MNHNS and CDR2 is SASEGT. The V gene lost 1 base and the J gene lost 2 bases, with 8 bases spanning the gap. This CDR3 is 14 amino acids long. CDR3 in DNA: TGTGCCAGCAGTGAAGGTCTCACGAACTATGGCTACACCTTC. Translation gives CASSEGLTNYGYTF.

J is TRBJ1-4 and V is TRBV7-8; D gene uncertain. Deletions cut 0 bases from V and 8 bases from J, with 16 bases between. Germline-derived CDR1 and CDR2 are SGHVS and FQNEAQ. CDR3 length: 16 residues. The CDR3 protein is CASSLAGASRLEKLFF. Here the CDR3 DNA reads TGTGCCAGCAGCTTAGCGGGAGCTAGCAGACTGGAAAAACTGTTTTTT.

This chain connects TRBV7-9 to TRBJ1-4, with D possibly being TRBD1 (5 bases). Deletions cut 4 bases from V and 8 bases from J, with 17 bases between. In germline, CDR1 is SEHNR, CDR2 FQNEAQ (reference sequence). The length of the CDR3 is 15 residues. Written as DNA, the CDR3 is TGTGCCAGCAGCTCAGACAAACAGGTTCGGGAAAAACTGTTTTTT. It translates to CASSSDKQVREKLFF.

The CDR3 region has the DNA TGTGCCAGCAGCCCGTCCGGGATAAACTATGGCTACACCTTC. It encodes CASSPSGINYGYTF. The chain has TRBV11-2 and TRBJ1-2; D is unclear. Trimming stripped 5 bases from V and 2 bases from J, with 12 bases between. The CDR3 is made up of 14 amino acids. Germline CDR1 SGHAT, CDR2 FQNNGV.

This clonotype was observed many times. The chain links TRBV5-1 to TRBJ2-7; D may correspond to TRBD1 or TRBD2 (6 bases each). This CDR3 is 16 amino acids long. V was pared by 0 bases and J by 1 base, with 14 bases between. The germline CDR1 and CDR2 sequences are SGHRS and YFSETQ. The CDR3 here is CASSLGGTPVSYEQYF. CDR3 nucleotides: TGCGCCAGCAGCTTGGGCGGGACACCCGTATCCTACGAGCAGTACTTC.

In its sample, this clonotype was seen a few times. This chain links TRBV27 with TRBJ1-2; no reliable D call. This CDR3 is 13 amino acids long. Germline-derived CDR1 and CDR2 are MNHEY and SMNVEV (reference sequence). V gave up 10 bases and J gave up 5 bases, with 17 bases separating them. The CDR3 nucleotides are TGTGCCACCAAGCCCGGACTCCAATATGGCTACACCTTC. Translated: CATKPGLQYGYTF.

This clonotype was seen more than once but under ten times. V is TRBV13 and J is TRBJ2-7; D possibly corresponds to TRBD1 (6 bases). The CDR3 loop spans 14 amino acids. Germline CDR1 and CDR2: PRHDT and FYEKMQ (reference sequence). The V end lost 5 bases, the J end lost 0 bases, and 11 bases lay between the germline ends. CDR3 nucleotide sequence: TGTGCCAGCAGCCCCGACAGGAGCTCCTACGAGCAGTACTTC. Protein sequence: CASSPDRSSYEQYF.

This clonotype showed up many times. The chain employs TRBV12-3 or TRBV12-4 and TRBJ1-2; D remains unclear. Between the trimmed V and J ends, which lost 3 bases and 6 bases, there was a span of 8 bases. The CDR3 sequence is 12 residues long. The CDR3 bases are TGTGCCAGCAGTTTCCTCATCAATGGCTACACCTTC. The encoded protein is CASSFLINGYTF.

The chain is built from TRBV7-2 and TRBJ2-4; no clear D. Looked up from germline, CDR1 is SGHTA and CDR2 is FQGNSA. This CDR3 contains 15 residues. V was trimmed by 4 bases and J by 7 bases, leaving 17 bases between them. The CDR3 loop is CASSSEPGIWNIQYF. The CDR3 region has the DNA TGTGCCAGCAGCTCCGAGCCGGGTATTTGGAACATTCAGTACTTC.

V and J are TRBV2 and TRBJ2-7; D perhaps matches TRBD2 (7 bases). Germline V gives CDR1 SNHLY, CDR2 FYNNEI. The CDR3 loop spans 17 amino acids. Trimming removed 7 bases from V and 4 bases from J, with 26 bases in between. CDR3 loop: CASTVTPGGQGNYEQYF. CDR3 sequence (DNA): TGTGCCAGCACCGTGACCCCGGGGGGCCAGGGGAATTACGAGCAGTACTTC.

The J gene is TRBJ2-3, the V gene TRBV12-3 or TRBV12-4, with D possibly being TRBD2 (6 bases). Trimming pared 1 base from V and 6 bases from J, leaving 11 bases between. The CDR3 loop spans 14 amino acids. This chain's CDR3 is CASSLGRGRDTQYF. The CDR3 DNA is TGTGCCAGCAGTTTAGGGCGGGGAAGGGATACGCAGTATTTT.

This clonotype was recorded many times. The chain joins TRBV18 to TRBJ2-3; 8 bases agree with TRBD2. Germline lookup yields CDR1 KGHSH and CDR2 LQKENI. The CDR3 covers 15 residues. V trimming: 4 bases; J trimming: 4 bases; junction bases outside the gene matches: 7. CDR3 in DNA: TGTGCCAGCTCACGGGGACTAGAAGCGTCAGATACGCAGTATTTT. This gives the protein CASSRGLEASDTQYF. Looking up the rest from reference TRBV18 and TRBJ2-3 gives the full variable domain: NAGVMQNPRHLVRRRGQEARLRCSPMKGHSHVYWYRQLPEEGLKFMVYLQKENIIDESGMPKERFSAEFPKEGPSILRIQQVVRGDSAAYFCASSRGLEASDTQYFGPGTRLTVL.

This clonotype was seen ten or more times. Its ends do not fully match the called genes, so a read error is possible. The V gene is TRBV7-2, the J gene TRBJ2-3, with D maybe TRBD2 (6 bases). CDR3 size: 14 residues. Germline-derived CDR1 and CDR2 are SGHTA and FQGNSA. CDR3 nucleotide sequence: TGTGCCAGCAGCGGAGGGCAGGGCCTCGATACGCAGTACTTT. Protein: CASSGGQGLDTQYF.

This clonotype has at least ten counts. The rearrangement uses TRBV6-5 and TRBJ1-1; possible D gene TRBD1, 5 bases. Trimming removed 6 bases at V and 6 bases at J, with 20 bases between. Germline V gene sequence: CDR1 MNHEY, CDR2 SVGAGI. The CDR3 totals 15 residues. Here the CDR3 reads CASSEIMGGVPEAFF. The CDR3 DNA sequence: TGTGCCAGCAGCGAAATCATGGGGGGGGTCCCTGAAGCTTTCTTT.

This chain links TRBV24-1 with TRBJ2-3; D is possibly TRBD2 (5 bases). The germline gives CDR1 KGHDR, CDR2 SFDVKD. CDR3 length: 14 residues. Trimming took 4 bases from V and 0 from J, leaving 7 bases between them. CDR3 loop: CATSETGSTDTQYF. CDR3 in DNA: TGTGCCACCAGTGAAACGGGGAGCACAGATACGCAGTATTTT.

V and J are TRBV11-2 and TRBJ2-1; 10 bases are a match to TRBD2. Germline V gives CDR1 SGHAT, CDR2 FQNNGV. CDR3 length: 14 amino acids. V lost 7 bases and J lost 6; bases outside the gene matches: 6. This CDR3 is CASIGSGGPNEQFF. CDR3 in DNA: TGTGCCAGCATTGGTAGCGGGGGGCCCAATGAGCAGTTCTTC.

V usage is TRBV9 and J usage is TRBJ2-1; no reliable D call. The CDR3 runs to 13 residues. The V gene lost 4 bases and the J gene lost 6 bases, with 11 bases spanning the gap. The germline V gene has CDR1 SGDLS and CDR2 YYNGEE. The CDR3 loop is CASSSQVANEQFF. In DNA form, the CDR3 reads TGTGCCAGCAGCTCCCAGGTGGCCAATGAGCAGTTCTTC.

The V and J genes are TRBV6-2 or TRBV6-3 and TRBJ1-5, with unresolved D. CDR1 and CDR2 (germline): MNHEY, SVGEGT. The ends were cut back, 7 bases at V and 0 bases at J, with 13 bases in the middle. This CDR3 has 15 residues. CDR3 DNA sequence: TGTGCCAGCAAACTAGGGATCTATAGCAATCAGCCCCAGCATTTT. As protein: CASKLGIYSNQPQHF.